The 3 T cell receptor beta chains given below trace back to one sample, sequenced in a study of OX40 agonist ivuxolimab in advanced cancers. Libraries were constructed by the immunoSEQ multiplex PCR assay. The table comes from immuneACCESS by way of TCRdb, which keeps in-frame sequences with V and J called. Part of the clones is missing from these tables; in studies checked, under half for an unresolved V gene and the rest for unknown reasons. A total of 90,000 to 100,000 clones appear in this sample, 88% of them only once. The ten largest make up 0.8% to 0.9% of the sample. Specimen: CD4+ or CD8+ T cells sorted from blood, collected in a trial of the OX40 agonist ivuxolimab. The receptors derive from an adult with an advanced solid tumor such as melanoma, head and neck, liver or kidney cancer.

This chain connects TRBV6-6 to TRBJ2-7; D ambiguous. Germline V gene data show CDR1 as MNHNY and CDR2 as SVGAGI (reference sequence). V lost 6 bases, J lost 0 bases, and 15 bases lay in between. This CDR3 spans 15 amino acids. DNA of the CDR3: TGTGCCAGCAGCCCCGACTCTTCCCGCTCCTACGAGCAGTACTTC. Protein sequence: CASSPDSSRSYEQYF.

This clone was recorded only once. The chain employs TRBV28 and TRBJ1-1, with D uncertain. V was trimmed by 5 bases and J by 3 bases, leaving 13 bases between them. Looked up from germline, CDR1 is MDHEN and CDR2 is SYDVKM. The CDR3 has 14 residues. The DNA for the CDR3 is TGTGCCAGCAGTCCCGCGGTGTGGGACACTGAAGCTTTCTTT. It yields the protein CASSPAVWDTEAFF.

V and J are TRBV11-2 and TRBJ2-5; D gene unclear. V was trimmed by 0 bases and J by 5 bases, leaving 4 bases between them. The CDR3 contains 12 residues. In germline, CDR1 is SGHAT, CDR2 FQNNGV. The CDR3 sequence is CASSLDRETQYF. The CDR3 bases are TGTGCCAGCAGCTTAGATCGTGAGACCCAGTACTTC. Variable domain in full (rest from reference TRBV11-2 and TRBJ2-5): EAGVAQSPRYKIIEKRQSVAFWCNPISGHATLYWYQQILGQGPKLLIQFQNNGVVDDSQLPKDRFSAERLKGVDSTLKIQPAKLEDSAVYLCASSLDRETQYFGPGTRLLVL.